The sequence of this T cell receptor beta chain was determined in a study of T-cell memory formation after mild COVID-19. As for the study in general: Largely donor-specific sequence clusters came from two donors.

One entry per CDR3 protein, called by TCRdb with MiXCR from the 5' RACE reads. The sample comprises almost 350,000 distinct CDR3 sequences, around a fifth of which are singletons, and roughly a fifth rests with the top ten. Looked up from germline, CDR1 is SGHRS and CDR2 is YFSETQ. Trimming removed 3 bases at V and 2 bases at J, with 14 bases between. This CDR3 has 15 amino acids. The sequencing input was PBMCs or a T cell subset sorted from them (not recorded which). The genes are TRBV5-1 and TRBJ1-1, with a possible D match to TRBD1 (6 bases). The receptor's source is a man between 18 and 35 years old who had mild COVID-19 (a few samples of this study predate the infection). Cell type and time point are not known. Here the CDR3 DNA reads TGCGCCAGCAGCTGGGGGAGGACAGTAAACACTGAAGCTTTCTTT. It is translated as CASSWGRTVNTEAFF. The entire variable domain, with the rest obtained from reference TRBV5-1 and TRBJ1-1, is as follows: KAGVTQTPRYLIKTRGQQVTLSCSPISGHRSVSWYQQTPGQGLQFLFEYFSETQRNKGNFPGRFSGRQFSNSRSEMNVSTLELGDSALYLCASSWGRTVNTEAFFGQGTRLTVV.